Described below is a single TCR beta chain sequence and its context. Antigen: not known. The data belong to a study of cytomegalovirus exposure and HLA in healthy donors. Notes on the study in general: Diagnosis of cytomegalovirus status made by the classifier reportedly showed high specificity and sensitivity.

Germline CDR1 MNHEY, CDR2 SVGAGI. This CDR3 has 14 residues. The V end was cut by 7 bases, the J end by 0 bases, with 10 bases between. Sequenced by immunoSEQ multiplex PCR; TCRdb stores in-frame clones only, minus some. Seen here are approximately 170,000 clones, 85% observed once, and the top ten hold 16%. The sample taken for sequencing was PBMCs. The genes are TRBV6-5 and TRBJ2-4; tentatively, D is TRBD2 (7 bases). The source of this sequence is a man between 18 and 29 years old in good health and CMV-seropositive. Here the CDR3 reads CASKGGIAKNIQYF. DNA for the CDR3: TGTGCCAGCAAGGGGGGGATAGCCAAAAACATTCAGTACTTC.